These T cell receptor beta chains were read from a single sample in a study of T-cell reconstitution after alpha-beta-depleted transplantation in children. TCRdb called the PCR reads again in MiXCR, with one record for every CDR3 protein. The data hold under 250,000 distinct CDR3 sequences, with under 20% observed a single time. The material was PBMCs, mostly from graft donor cells, obtained 360 days after TCRalphabeta/CD19-depleted stem cell transplant. These receptors all come from a male patient aged 2 to 9 who had a stem cell transplant for acute lymphoblastic leukemia, so the T cells may come from the graft donor. CDR3s leave out the opening cysteine and the closing phenylalanine or tryptophan. Only some rows state a clone size, as once, few, many or a class for expanded clones.

size: few; V: TRBV15; CDR3: ATSRDGGRTDTQY
size: .; V: TRBV7-2; CDR3: ASSLGAGANEQF
size: few; V: TRBV20-1; CDR3: SARGERGRTYNEQF
size: few; V: TRBV27; CDR3: ASSFFPGTGWETQY
size: .; V: TRBV6-5; CDR3: ASSFLPGSETQY
size: .; V: TRBV29-1; CDR3: SVAGQGSNEQF
size: .; V: TRBV12-3/TRBV12-4; CDR3: ASSFDPGSTEKLF
size: .; V: TRBV19; CDR3: ASSTDVHLNYGYT
size: .; V: TRBV13; CDR3: ASSTLTRGRWATAALTDTQY
size: .; V: TRBV4-2; CDR3: ASSQESELAGTYEQY